Listed below are T cell receptor beta chains from one sample, sequenced in a study of CD8 T cells in ankylosing spondylitis. TCRdb re-derived calls from the 5' RACE reads in MiXCR, one entry per CDR3 protein. In the table there are about 200,000 distinct CDR3 sequences, around 6.6% of which are singletons. Sequencing was done on a sample of blood, either unsorted or a sorted T cell fraction (not recorded which). Every receptor here comes from a male donor with ankylosing spondylitis. The CDR3 runs from the conserved cysteine through the conserved F or W. The D gene is left open where the match is weak. A row's size may be missing; if present it is once, few, many or a size class.

v_gene: TRBV24-1; j_gene: TRBJ2-2; abundance: many; d_gene: .; CDR3aa: CATSPDPTGELFF; CDR3nt: TGTGCCACCAGTCCGGACCCAACCGGGGAGCTGTTTTTT
v_gene: TRBV7-2; j_gene: TRBJ2-5; abundance: many; d_gene: TRBD1; CDR3aa: CASSLVLRGLGETQYF; CDR3nt: TGTGCCAGCAGCTTAGTCCTCAGGGGGCTGGGAGAGACCCAGTACTTC
v_gene: TRBV7-2; j_gene: TRBJ2-7; abundance: many; d_gene: .; CDR3aa: CATGRGLGSEQYF; CDR3nt: TGTGCCACGGGTCGGGGATTAGGTAGCGAGCAGTACTTC
v_gene: TRBV15; j_gene: TRBJ1-2; abundance: many; d_gene: .; CDR3aa: CATSRVQKVGYTF; CDR3nt: TGTGCCACCAGCAGAGTTCAGAAGGTCGGCTACACCTTC
v_gene: TRBV25-1; j_gene: TRBJ2-7; abundance: many; d_gene: .; CDR3aa: CASSGGRTEEYF; CDR3nt: TGTGCCAGCAGTGGAGGGCGGACGGAGGAGTACTTC
v_gene: TRBV6-1; j_gene: TRBJ2-5; abundance: many; d_gene: .; CDR3aa: CASSAGAYRGKETQYF; CDR3nt: TGTGCCAGCAGCGCCGGGGCCTATCGTGGAAAAGAGACCCAGTACTTC
v_gene: TRBV15; j_gene: TRBJ2-2; abundance: many; d_gene: .; CDR3aa: CATQSTGELFF; CDR3nt: TGTGCCACCCAATCAACCGGGGAGCTGTTTTTT
v_gene: TRBV27; j_gene: TRBJ2-7; abundance: few; d_gene: .; CDR3aa: CASTRTVGTYEQYF; CDR3nt: TGTGCCAGCACCCGGACAGTCGGAACCTACGAGCAGTACTTC
v_gene: TRBV30; j_gene: TRBJ2-1; abundance: .; d_gene: TRBD2; CDR3aa: CAETSGPYNEQFF; CDR3nt: TGTGCCGAGACTAGCGGGCCTTACAATGAGCAGTTCTTC
v_gene: TRBV5-5; j_gene: TRBJ2-1; abundance: many; d_gene: TRBD2; CDR3aa: CASSLQGLAEYNEQFF; CDR3nt: TGTGCCAGCAGCTTGCAGGGACTAGCGGAGTACAATGAGCAGTTCTTC
v_gene: TRBV7-3; j_gene: TRBJ1-2; abundance: many; d_gene: .; CDR3aa: CASSLMGSNYGYTF; CDR3nt: TGTGCCAGCAGCTTAATGGGGTCGAACTATGGCTACACCTTC